The clone carrying this T cell receptor (beta chain) was seen at least ten times. This specimen belongs to a study of read filtering for tumor transcriptome and immune sequencing. Across the study: Revised staging placed under ten patients in R-ISS I, 15 to 20 in II, 7 in III.

From about 400 ng of RNA, a library with molecular barcoded alpha/delta and beta/gamma adaptors was made. Using its own MiXCR run on the reads, TCRdb lists one record per CDR3 protein. The sample gives around 38,000 distinct CDR3 sequences, roughly 13% of which show up once; around 26% is in the top ten. Germline loops: CDR1 SGHRS, CDR2 YFSETQ. The CDR3 sequence is 14 residues long. J lost 1 base, V lost 2 bases, and 2 bases had no gene match. Sequencing was done on a sample of a population of CD138-negative cells sorted from bone marrow. The TCR originated in a donor over 35 with multiple myeloma. The chain uses TRBV5-1 and TRBJ2-5, with 7 bases matching TRBD1. The CDR3 reads CASSFGQAQETQYF. As DNA, the CDR3 is TGCGCCAGCAGCTTCGGACAGGCCCAAGAGACCCAGTACTTC.